This T cell receptor beta chain was retrieved from a study of post-analysis software for immune sequencing data. Study information: Recorded disease courses covered relapsing-remitting, secondary progressive and progressive-relapsing multiple sclerosis. Some patients had no subtype annotation. Overall study findings and caveats: The normalized Chao1 diversity of multiple sclerosis patients was significantly lower than that of controls. Roughly five TRBV segments appeared more often in patients than in controls, and TRBV5-6, TRBV5-1 and TRBV20-1 were among these. F measure clustering grouped samples strongly by preparation batch.

Remarks on this clonotype: No antigen is known for it.

Presence of unique molecular identifiers characterized the TCR beta cDNA libraries. cDNA molecules numbering about 470,000 came from approximately 1 to 10 million T cells. One entry per CDR3 protein, called by TCRdb with MiXCR from the PCR reads. The table has around 260,000 distinct CDR3 sequences, 35% to 45% seen once. The CDR3 contains 15 residues. The trim removed 6 bases at V and 6 bases at J, leaving 5 bases unmatched. Germline V gives CDR1 MNHEY, CDR2 SVGAGI. This chain joins TRBV6-5 and TRBJ2-2; 12 bases line up with TRBD1. The material sequenced was blood. This sequence was found in a girl aged 5 to 17 with multiple sclerosis. The CDR3 region is CASREGQGAAGELFF. The CDR3 coding sequence is TGTGCCAGCAGGGAGGGACAGGGGGCCGCCGGGGAGCTGTTTTTT.